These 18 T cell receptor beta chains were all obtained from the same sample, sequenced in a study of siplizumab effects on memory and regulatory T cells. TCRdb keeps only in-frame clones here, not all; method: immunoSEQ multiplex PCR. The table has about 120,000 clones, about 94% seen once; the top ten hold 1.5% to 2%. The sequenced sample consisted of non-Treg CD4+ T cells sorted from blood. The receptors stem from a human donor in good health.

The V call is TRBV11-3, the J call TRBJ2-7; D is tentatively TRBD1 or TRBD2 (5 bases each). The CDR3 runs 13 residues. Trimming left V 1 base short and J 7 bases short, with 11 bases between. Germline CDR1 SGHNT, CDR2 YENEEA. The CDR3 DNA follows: TGTGCCAGCAGCTTAGGTCGGGGCCGGGAGCAGTACTTC. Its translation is CASSLGRGREQYF.

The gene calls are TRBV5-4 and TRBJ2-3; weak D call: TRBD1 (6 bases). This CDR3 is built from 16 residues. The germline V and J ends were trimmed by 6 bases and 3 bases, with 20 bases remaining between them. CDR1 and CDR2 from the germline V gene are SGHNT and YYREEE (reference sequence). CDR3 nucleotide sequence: TGTGCCAGCACCGACCCACAGGGCCGGTGGACAGATACGCAGTATTTT. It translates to CASTDPQGRWTDTQYF.

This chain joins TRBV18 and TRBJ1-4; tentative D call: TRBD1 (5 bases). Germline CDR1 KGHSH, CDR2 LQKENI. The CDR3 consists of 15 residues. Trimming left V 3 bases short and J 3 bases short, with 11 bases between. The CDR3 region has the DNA TGTGCCAGCTCACCCTGGGACGGGGCTAATGAAAAACTGTTTTTT. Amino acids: CASSPWDGANEKLFF. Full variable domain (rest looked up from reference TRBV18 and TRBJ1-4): NAGVMQNPRHLVRRRGQEARLRCSPMKGHSHVYWYRQLPEEGLKFMVYLQKENIIDESGMPKERFSAEFPKEGPSILRIQQVVRGDSAAYFCASSPWDGANEKLFFGSGTQLSVL.

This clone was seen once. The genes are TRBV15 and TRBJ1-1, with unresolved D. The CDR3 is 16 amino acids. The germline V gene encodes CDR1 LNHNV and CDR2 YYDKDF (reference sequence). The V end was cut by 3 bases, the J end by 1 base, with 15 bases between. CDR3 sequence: CATSSPSIRGNTEAFF. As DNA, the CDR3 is TGTGCCACCAGCAGTCCCTCAATCCGTGGGAACACTGAAGCTTTCTTT. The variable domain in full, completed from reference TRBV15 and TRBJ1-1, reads DAMVIQNPRYQVTQFGKPVTLSCSQTLNHNVMYWYQQKSSQAPKLLFHYYDKDFNNEADTPDNFQSRRPNTSFCFLDIRSPGLGDTAMYLCATSSPSIRGNTEAFFGQGTRLTVV.

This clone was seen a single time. CDR3 in DNA: TGTGCCAGCAGTTACTCGGGAGACCACGGAGATACGCAGTATTTT. Amino acids: CASSYSGDHGDTQYF. The rearrangement uses TRBV6-5 and TRBJ2-3; possibly TRBD2 for D (5 bases). CDR3 size: 15 residues. Germline V lookup: CDR1 MNHEY, CDR2 SVGAGI. Trimming took off 0 bases at V and 5 bases at J, with 12 bases between the two ends.

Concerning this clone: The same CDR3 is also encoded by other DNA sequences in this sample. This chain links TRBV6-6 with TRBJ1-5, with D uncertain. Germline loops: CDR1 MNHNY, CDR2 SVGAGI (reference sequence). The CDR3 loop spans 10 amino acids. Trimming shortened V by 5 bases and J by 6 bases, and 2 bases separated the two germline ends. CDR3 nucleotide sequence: TGTGCCAGCAGTAGTCAGCCCCAGCATTTT. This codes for CASSSQPQHF.

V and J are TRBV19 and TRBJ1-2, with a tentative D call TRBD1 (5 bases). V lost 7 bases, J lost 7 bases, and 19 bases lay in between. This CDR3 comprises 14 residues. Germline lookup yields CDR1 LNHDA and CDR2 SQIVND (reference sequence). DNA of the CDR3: TGTGCCAGTAAGCCCGCGGGCAGGGAACCTGGCTACACCTTC. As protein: CASKPAGREPGYTF.

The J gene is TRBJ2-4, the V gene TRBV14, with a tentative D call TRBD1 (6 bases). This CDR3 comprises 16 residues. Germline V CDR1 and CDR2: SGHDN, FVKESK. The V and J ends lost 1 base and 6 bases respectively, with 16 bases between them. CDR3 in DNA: TGTGCCAGCAGCCAAGTTACAGGGCAAGGGGGAAACATTCAGTACTTC. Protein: CASSQVTGQGGNIQYF.

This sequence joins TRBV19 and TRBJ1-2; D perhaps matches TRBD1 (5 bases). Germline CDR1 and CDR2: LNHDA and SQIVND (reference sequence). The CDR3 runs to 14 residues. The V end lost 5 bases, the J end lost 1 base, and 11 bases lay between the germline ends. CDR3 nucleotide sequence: TGTGCCAGTAGTCGCACGACAGTTAACTATGGCTACACCTTC. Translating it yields CASSRTTVNYGYTF. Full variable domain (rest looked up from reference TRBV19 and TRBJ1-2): DGGITQSPKYLFRKEGQNVTLSCEQNLNHDAMYWYRQDPGQGLRLIYYSQIVNDFQKGDIAEGYSVSREKKESFPLTVTSAQKNPTAFYLCASSRTTVNYGYTFGSGTRLTVV.

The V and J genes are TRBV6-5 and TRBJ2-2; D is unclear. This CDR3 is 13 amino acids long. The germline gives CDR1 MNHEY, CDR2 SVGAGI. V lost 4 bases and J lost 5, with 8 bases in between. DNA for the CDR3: TGTGCCAGCAGTTCCCACCTAACCGGGGAGCTGTTTTTT. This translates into CASSSHLTGELFF.

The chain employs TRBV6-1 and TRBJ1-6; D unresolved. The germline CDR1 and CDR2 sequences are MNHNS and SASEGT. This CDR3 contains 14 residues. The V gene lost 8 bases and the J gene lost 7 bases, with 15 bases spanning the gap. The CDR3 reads CASGPQEENSPLHF. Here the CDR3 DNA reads TGTGCCAGCGGTCCCCAGGAGGAGAATTCACCCCTCCACTTT.

The CDR3 region has the DNA TGCGCCAGCAGCTTGGAACGGGGGAACTACGAGCAGTACTTC. Translated, it gives CASSLERGNYEQYF. This chain links TRBV5-1 with TRBJ2-7; D might be TRBD2 (6 bases). V dropped 0 bases and J dropped 3 bases, with 10 bases sitting between them. Germline V lookup: CDR1 SGHRS, CDR2 YFSETQ. The CDR3 length is 14 residues.

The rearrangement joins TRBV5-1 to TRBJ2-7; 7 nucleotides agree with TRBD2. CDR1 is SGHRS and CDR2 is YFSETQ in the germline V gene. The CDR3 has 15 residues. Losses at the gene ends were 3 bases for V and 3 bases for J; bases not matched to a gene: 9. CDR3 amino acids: CASSWGSAGDYEQYF. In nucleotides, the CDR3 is TGCGCCAGCAGCTGGGGCTCCGCGGGGGACTACGAGCAGTACTTC.

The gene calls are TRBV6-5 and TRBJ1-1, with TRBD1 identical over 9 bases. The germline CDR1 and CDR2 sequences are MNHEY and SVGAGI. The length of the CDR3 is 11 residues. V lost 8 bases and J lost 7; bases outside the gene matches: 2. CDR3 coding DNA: TGTGCCAGCCGACAGGGGGTTGAAGCTTTCTTT. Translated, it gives CASRQGVEAFF.

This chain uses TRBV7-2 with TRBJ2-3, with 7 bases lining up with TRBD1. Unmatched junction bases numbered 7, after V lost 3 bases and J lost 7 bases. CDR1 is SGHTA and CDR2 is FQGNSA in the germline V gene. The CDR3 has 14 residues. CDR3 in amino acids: CASSLDPGGNTQYF. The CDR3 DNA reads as TGTGCCAGCAGCTTGGACCCAGGGGGAAATACGCAGTATTTT.

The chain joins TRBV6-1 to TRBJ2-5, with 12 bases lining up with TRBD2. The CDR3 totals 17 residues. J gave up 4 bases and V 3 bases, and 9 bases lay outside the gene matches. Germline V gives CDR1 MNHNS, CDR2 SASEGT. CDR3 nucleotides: TGTGCCAGCAGTGATAGGGCTAGCGGGGGGGCTCGAGAGACCCAGTACTTC. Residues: CASSDRASGGARETQYF.

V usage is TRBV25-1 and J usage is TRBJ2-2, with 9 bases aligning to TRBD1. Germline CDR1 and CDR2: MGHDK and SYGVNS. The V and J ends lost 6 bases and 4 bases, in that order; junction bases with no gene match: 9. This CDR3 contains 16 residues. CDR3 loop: CASREQGAMITGELFF. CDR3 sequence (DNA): TGTGCCAGCAGAGAACAGGGGGCGATGATCACCGGGGAGCTGTTTTTT.

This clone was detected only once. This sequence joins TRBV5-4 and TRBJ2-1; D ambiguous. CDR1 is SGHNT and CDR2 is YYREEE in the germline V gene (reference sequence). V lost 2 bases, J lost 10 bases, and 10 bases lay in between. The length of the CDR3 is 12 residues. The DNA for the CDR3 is TGTGCCAGCAGCTTTGCTATGTCCGAGCAGTTCTTC. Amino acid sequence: CASSFAMSEQFF.